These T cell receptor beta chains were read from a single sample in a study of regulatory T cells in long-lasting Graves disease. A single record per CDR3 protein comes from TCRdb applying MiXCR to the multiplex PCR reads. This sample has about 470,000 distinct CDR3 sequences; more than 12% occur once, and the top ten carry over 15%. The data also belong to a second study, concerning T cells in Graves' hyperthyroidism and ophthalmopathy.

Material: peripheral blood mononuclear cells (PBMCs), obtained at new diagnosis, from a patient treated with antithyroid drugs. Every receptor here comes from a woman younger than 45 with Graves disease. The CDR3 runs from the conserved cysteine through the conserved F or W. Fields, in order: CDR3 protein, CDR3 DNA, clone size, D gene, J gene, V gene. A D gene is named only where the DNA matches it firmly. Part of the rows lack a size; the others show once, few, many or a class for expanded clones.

CDR3aa: CASSNTDNSPLHF
CDR3nt: TGTGCCAGCAGCAATACCGATAATTCACCCCTCCACTTT
abundance: many
d_gene: .
j_gene: TRBJ1-6
v_gene: TRBV7-9

CDR3aa: CASSVVAGGRGHEQFF
CDR3nt: TGTGCCAGCAGCGTAGTCGCGGGAGGGAGAGGGCATGAGCAGTTCTTC
abundance: .
d_gene: TRBD2
j_gene: TRBJ2-1
v_gene: TRBV9

CDR3aa: CASSQDMTSGRAQYF
CDR3nt: TGTGCCAGCAGCCAAGATATGACTAGCGGGAGAGCGCAGTATTTT
abundance: many
d_gene: TRBD2
j_gene: TRBJ2-3
v_gene: TRBV3-1

CDR3aa: CASSLGTGLYGYTF
CDR3nt: TGCGCCAGCAGCTTAGGGACAGGCCTCTATGGCTACACCTTC
abundance: .
d_gene: TRBD1
j_gene: TRBJ1-2
v_gene: TRBV5-1

CDR3aa: CASSEYPAYEQYF
CDR3nt: TGTGCCAGCAGCGAGTATCCGGCCTACGAGCAGTACTTC
abundance: many
d_gene: .
j_gene: TRBJ2-7
v_gene: TRBV6-1

CDR3aa: CASSQASGSGTQYF
CDR3nt: TGTGCCAGCAGCCAAGCCAGCGGGAGCGGGACCCAGTACTTC
abundance: many
d_gene: TRBD2
j_gene: TRBJ2-5
v_gene: TRBV3-1

CDR3aa: CASSGTETYEQYF
CDR3nt: TGTGCCAGCAGTGGGACGGAAACCTACGAGCAGTACTTC
abundance: few
d_gene: .
j_gene: TRBJ2-7
v_gene: TRBV6-1

CDR3aa: CATSDSISGSNTGELFF
CDR3nt: TGTGCCACCAGTGATTCCATCAGCGGGTCGAACACCGGGGAGCTGTTTTTT
abundance: .
d_gene: .
j_gene: TRBJ2-2
v_gene: TRBV24-1

CDR3aa: CASSMTGNSGANVLTF
CDR3nt: TGTGCCAGCAGCATGACAGGGAACTCTGGGGCCAACGTCCTGACTTTC
abundance: many
d_gene: TRBD1
j_gene: TRBJ2-6
v_gene: TRBV12-3/TRBV12-4

CDR3aa: CASTSSDSDQPQHF
CDR3nt: TGTGCCAGCACCTCTTCGGACTCCGATCAGCCCCAGCATTTT
abundance: few
d_gene: .
j_gene: TRBJ1-5
v_gene: TRBV9